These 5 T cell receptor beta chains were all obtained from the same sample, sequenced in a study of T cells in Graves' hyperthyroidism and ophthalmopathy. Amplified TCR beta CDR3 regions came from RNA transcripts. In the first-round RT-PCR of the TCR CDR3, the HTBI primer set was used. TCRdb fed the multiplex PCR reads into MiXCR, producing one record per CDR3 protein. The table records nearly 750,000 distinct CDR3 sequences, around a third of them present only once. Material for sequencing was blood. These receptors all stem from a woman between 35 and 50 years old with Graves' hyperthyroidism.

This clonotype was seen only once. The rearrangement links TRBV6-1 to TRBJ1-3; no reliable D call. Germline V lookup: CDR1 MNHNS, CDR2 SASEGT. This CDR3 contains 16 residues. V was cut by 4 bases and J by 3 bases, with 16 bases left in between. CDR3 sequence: CASSGSSQVFGNTIYF. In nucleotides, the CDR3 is TGTGCCAGCAGTGGGTCCTCCCAGGTGTTTGGAAACACCATATATTTT.

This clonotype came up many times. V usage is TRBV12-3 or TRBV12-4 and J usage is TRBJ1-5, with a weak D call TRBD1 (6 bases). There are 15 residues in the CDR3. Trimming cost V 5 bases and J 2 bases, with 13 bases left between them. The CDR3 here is CASSDTGLGNQPQHF. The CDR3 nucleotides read TGTGCCAGCAGTGACACAGGGTTGGGCAATCAGCCCCAGCATTTT.

CDR3 sequence: CSAPPRGKMETQYF. As DNA, the CDR3 is TGCAGTGCCCCGCCCCGGGGAAAAATGGAGACCCAGTACTTC. This sequence joins TRBV20-1 and TRBJ2-5; perhaps TRBD2 as D (5 bases). The CDR3 contains 14 residues. Trimming stripped 6 bases from V and 5 bases from J, with 19 bases between. Germline-derived CDR1 and CDR2 are DFQATT and SNEGSKA (reference sequence).

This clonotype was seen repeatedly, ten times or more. The CDR3: CASSLSPAASGYEQYF. In nucleotides, the CDR3 is TGTGCCAGCAGCTTGTCCCCCGCGGCGTCGGGCTACGAGCAGTACTTC. The chain links TRBV7-9 to TRBJ2-7; D gene ambiguous. Deletions cut 3 bases from V and 3 bases from J, with 18 bases between. The germline V gene encodes CDR1 SEHNR and CDR2 FQNEAQ (reference sequence). The CDR3 consists of 16 residues.

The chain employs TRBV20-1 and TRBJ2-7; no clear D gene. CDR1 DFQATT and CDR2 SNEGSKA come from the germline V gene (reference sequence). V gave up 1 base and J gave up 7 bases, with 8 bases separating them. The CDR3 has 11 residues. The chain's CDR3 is CSARGAEEQYF. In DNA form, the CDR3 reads TGCAGTGCTAGAGGGGCAGAAGAGCAGTACTTC.